A single sample is the source of the 6 T cell receptor beta chains below, sequenced in a study of blood T cell repertoires in COVID-19. Clones were read by immunoSEQ multiplex PCR, and TCRdb kept only the in-frame ones, dropping some. The data contain approximately 150,000 clones, roughly 87% of them seen just once; the ten biggest clones take up roughly 1.5%. The specimen sequenced was peripheral blood. These receptors were obtained from a human donor in a cohort sampled during active COVID-19.

This sequence joins TRBV18 and TRBJ1-2; D is possibly TRBD1 (5 bases). V was shortened by 2 bases and J by 7 bases, with 23 bases between the two germline ends. From germline, CDR1 is KGHSH and CDR2 LQKENI. CDR3 length: 17 amino acids. The CDR3 is CASSPDQLGQGRSGYTF. The CDR3 DNA is TGTGCCAGCTCACCAGACCAGCTTGGGCAGGGAAGGAGTGGCTACACCTTC. The whole variable domain, filled in from reference TRBV18 and TRBJ1-2, reads NAGVMQNPRHLVRRRGQEARLRCSPMKGHSHVYWYRQLPEEGLKFMVYLQKENIIDESGMPKERFSAEFPKEGPSILRIQQVVRGDSAAYFCASSPDQLGQGRSGYTFGSGTRLTVV.

The chain links TRBV6-6 to TRBJ2-1; D possibly corresponds to TRBD2 (6 bases). This CDR3 spans 15 amino acids. CDR1 is MNHNY, CDR2 SVGAGI, per germline (reference sequence). V was clipped by 0 bases and J by 4 bases, with 10 bases between them. In DNA, the CDR3 is TGTGCCAGCAGTTACTCTGCGGGGAGGTACAATGAGCAGTTCTTC. Amino acid sequence: CASSYSAGRYNEQFF.

In its sample, this clone was seen once. The V call is TRBV5-1, the J call TRBJ1-2; 9 positions match TRBD1. V lost 7 bases to trimming and J lost 4 bases; unmatched junction nucleotides: 8. The CDR3 is 14 residues long. CDR1 is SGHRS and CDR2 is YFSETQ in the germline V gene. Here the CDR3 DNA reads TGCGCCAGCGAAGTTGGGACAGGGAGCTATGGCTACACCTTC. It codes for CASEVGTGSYGYTF.

The CDR3 reads CASSSGTNTEAFF. The CDR3 DNA is TGTGCCAGCAGTTCAGGAACGAACACTGAAGCTTTCTTT. The V gene is TRBV6-5, the J gene TRBJ1-1; unclear D gene. The V end was cut by 4 bases, the J end by 1 base, with 7 bases between. The CDR3 is made up of 13 amino acids. The V gene's germline CDR1 is MNHEY and CDR2 SVGAGI.

This rearrangement joins TRBV13 to TRBJ1-2, with a weak D call TRBD1 (6 bases). Trimming shortened V by 5 bases and J by 1 base, and 14 bases separated the two germline ends. CDR3 size: 15 residues. Germline V lookup: CDR1 PRHDT, CDR2 FYEKMQ (reference sequence). The CDR3 nucleotides read TGTGCCAGCAGCCCCCACCGACAGGTTAACTATGGCTACACCTTC. Translation gives CASSPHRQVNYGYTF.

The chain recombines TRBV7-2 with TRBJ2-3; possible D gene TRBD2, 7 bases. V was pared by 7 bases and J by 2 bases, with 16 bases between. CDR1 and CDR2 (germline): SGHTA, FQGNSA. The CDR3 sequence is 15 residues long. Here the CDR3 reads CASTIGGANTDTQYF. In nucleotides, the CDR3 is TGTGCCAGCACGATAGGGGGGGCCAACACAGATACGCAGTATTTT.